A selection of T cell receptor beta chains follows, all from one sample in a study of T cells in Graves' hyperthyroidism and ophthalmopathy. One entry per CDR3 protein results from TCRdb running MiXCR on the multiplex PCR reads. The sample carries about 200,000 distinct CDR3 sequences, 17% recorded once. The sequencing sample was made of blood. Receptor source: a man aged 45-65 years with Graves' hyperthyroidism. The conserved cysteine and the conserved F or W are not part of the CDR3 here.

v_call cdr3_aa
TRBV5-8 ASSSNPAGDTQY
TRBV27 ASSLSELNTEAF
TRBV7-3 ASSPSSDRGLTGELF
TRBV5-1 ASSLGPLGEQY
TRBV30 AWGGDSYNEQF
TRBV5-8 ASSQRLAGSNEQF
TRBV13 ASSFTGQETQY
TRBV7-3 ASSLERQSYNEQF
TRBV5-5 ASSRGAGGPTDTQY
TRBV5-1 ASSIGREEAF
TRBV20-1 SARDLWGTRYNEQF
TRBV27 ASSLGDYADTQY
TRBV6-1 ASKRNTEAF
TRBV2 ASSYLVPGLAGGRYEQY
TRBV5-1 ASSSPTGTGNEQF
TRBV30 AWSVRWAGELF
TRBV29-1 SVEDRGTGNGYT
TRBV5-4 ASSFPERAEAF
TRBV19 ASRGQGFKAF
TRBV11-2 ASSPGDRDTEAF
TRBV6-1 ASSEWTGDEEKLF
TRBV2 ASSEEIATDTQY
TRBV6-1 ASSEGASSGMYEQF
TRBV20-1 SARANRDPTLNEQF
TRBV20-1 SAIDWSSYEQY
TRBV20-1 SARDRGGVGWYNSPLH
TRBV18 ASSPGAGETQY
TRBV7-9 ASSPPSLAGVYNEQF
TRBV7-3 ASSLNGGGDEQF
TRBV28 ASSPTGATYYGYT
TRBV30 AWAVYGGNSPLH
TRBV15 ATSRDYSGTGELF
TRBV20-1 SAPRRSQGPDTQY
TRBV6-1 ASSPWVVNSNQPQH
TRBV7-3 ASKASDYNEQF
TRBV18 ASSLQGAAF
TRBV28 ASSLQLAGANEQF
TRBV20-1 SAPYRGGDYGYT
TRBV4-3 ASSQEVEDTQY
TRBV9 ASSAGWRASGNTIY
TRBV4-2 ASSAGLVGTGELF